This T cell receptor (beta chain) was sequenced during a study of CD8+ T cells in alopecia areata. Extracted RNA was reverse transcribed, and the resulting cDNA served as sequencing template. TCRdb's table, derived via immunoSEQ multiplex PCR, lists solely in-frame clones and lacks some. The sample has hundreds of thousands of clones; around three fifths are singletons. In germline, CDR1 is MNHEY, CDR2 SMNVEV (reference sequence). The ends lost 8 bases at V and 8 bases at J; junction bases unmatched: 14. The length of the CDR3 is 15 residues. Study-level points and caveats: Researchers report lesional scalp, most notably alopecia totalis/universalis, outstripped normal scalp in clonality. On tofacitinib, scalp clonality and expanded CD8+ clones among top 100 fell significantly.

About this clone itself: Antigen unknown.

Stated treatment: oral pan-JAK inhibitor, 5-10 mg twice daily. Those with alopecia areata gave lesional scalp punch biopsies and peripheral blood. This TCR came from a human donor with alopecia areata. Sequencing used CD4+ T cells sorted from blood, obtained around week 52, from a patient treated with tofacitinib. This chain connects TRBV27 to TRBJ1-2, with 10 bases matching TRBD1. CDR3 nucleotides: TGTGCCAGCGGGAGCGGACAGGGGGTGACAAGAGGCTACACCTTC. Protein sequence: CASGSGQGVTRGYTF.